This T cell receptor (beta chain) was sequenced during a study of naive and memory T cell subsets. Study results and caveats: This RNA-based method may be sensitive to activation-related transcript changes.

This CDR3 spans 15 amino acids. With 2 bases removed from V and 1 base from J, the gap between germline ends came to 9 bases. Germline V gene sequence: CDR1 MNHEY, CDR2 SVGAGI. Four PCR rounds used nested alpha and beta constant region primers plus the SP2 primer. Reverse transcription of blood and skin TCR RNA was primed at alpha and beta constant regions. Each CDR3 protein is one row after TCRdb ran MiXCR on the 5' RACE reads. Here the sample spans tens of thousands of distinct CDR3 sequences, 8% being singletons. The library had UMIs added by 3' ligation of an oligonucleotide to TCR cDNA. Unsorted total RNA, roughly 1 to 1,100 ng, was DNase treated before reverse transcription. In the case of this clonotype: The antigen remains unidentified.

This receptor was obtained from a female donor in good health. The rearrangement links TRBV6-5 to TRBJ2-4; no clear D gene. DNA for the CDR3: TGTGCCAGCAGTTACGAGAGCTCGGCCAAAAACATTCAGTACTTC. Amino acid sequence: CASSYESSAKNIQYF.